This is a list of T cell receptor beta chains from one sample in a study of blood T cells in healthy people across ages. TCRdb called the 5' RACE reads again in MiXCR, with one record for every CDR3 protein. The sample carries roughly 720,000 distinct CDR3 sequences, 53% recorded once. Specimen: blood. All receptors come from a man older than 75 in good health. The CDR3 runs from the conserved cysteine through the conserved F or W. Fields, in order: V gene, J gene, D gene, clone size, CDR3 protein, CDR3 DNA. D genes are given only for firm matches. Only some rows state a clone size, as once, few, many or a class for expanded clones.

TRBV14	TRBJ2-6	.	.	CASSPRVGAVGANVLTF	TGTGCCAGCAGCCCCCGGGTGGGGGCGGTAGGGGCCAACGTCCTGACTTTC
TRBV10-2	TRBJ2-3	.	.	CASSERPPYAYF	TGCGCCAGCAGTGAACGGCCCCCATACGCGTATTTT
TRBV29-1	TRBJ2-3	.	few	CSVVILGRLSTDTQYF	TGCAGCGTTGTTATATTGGGACGCCTGAGCACAGATACGCAGTATTTT
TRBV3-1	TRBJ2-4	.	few	CASSLGPPLVDIQYF	TGTGCCAGCAGCCTAGGACCGCCTTTGGTGGACATTCAGTACTTC
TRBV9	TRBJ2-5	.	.	CASASSYEQYF	TGTGCCAGTGCCTCCTCCTATGAGCAGTACTTC
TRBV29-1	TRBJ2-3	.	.	CSVDWSDTQYF	TGCAGCGTCGACTGGTCTGATACGCAGTATTTT
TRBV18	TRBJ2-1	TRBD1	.	CASSTGQGFEQFF	TGTGCCAGCTCCACGGGACAGGGCTTCGAGCAGTTCTTC
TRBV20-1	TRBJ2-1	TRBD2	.	CSALASGRGNEQFF	TGCAGTGCCCTTGCTAGCGGGAGAGGCAATGAGCAGTTCTTC
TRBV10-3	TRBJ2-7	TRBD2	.	CAISGQTSGPYNEQYF	TGTGCCATCAGTGGGCAGACTAGCGGGCCCTACAATGAGCAGTACTTC
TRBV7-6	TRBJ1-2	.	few	CASSPGPVLNYGYTF	TGTGCCAGCAGCCCGGGACCGGTATTAAACTATGGCTACACCTTC
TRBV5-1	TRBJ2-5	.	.	CASNNGETQYF	TGCGCCAGCAACAATGGGGAGACCCAGTACTTC
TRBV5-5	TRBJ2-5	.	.	CASTLLGASKETQYF	TGTGCCAGCACCCTGCTTGGGGCCAGCAAAGAGACCCAGTACTTC
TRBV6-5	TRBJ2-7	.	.	CASSRTGSKNVGEQYF	TGTGCCAGCAGCCGAACCGGGTCCAAGAATGTTGGCGAGCAGTACTTC
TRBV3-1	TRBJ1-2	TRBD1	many	CASSQVQGADGYTF	TGTGCCAGCAGCCAAGTACAGGGGGCGGATGGCTACACCTTC
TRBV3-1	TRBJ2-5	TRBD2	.	CASSHGGAGETQYF	TGTGCCAGCAGCCACGGGGGGGCAGGCGAGACCCAGTACTTC
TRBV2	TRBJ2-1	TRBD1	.	CASSPGQGGYEQFF	TGTGCCAGCAGTCCGGGACAGGGAGGGTATGAGCAGTTCTTC
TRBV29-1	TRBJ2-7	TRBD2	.	CSVGGGGSSYEQYF	TGCAGCGTTGGGGGCGGGGGTTCCTCCTACGAGCAGTACTTC
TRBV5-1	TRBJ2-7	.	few	CASSSGLHNEQYF	TGCGCCAGCAGCTCGGGACTCCACAATGAGCAGTACTTC
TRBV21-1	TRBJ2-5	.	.	CASTPRGPQETQYF	TGTGCCAGCACCCCCAGGGGGCCCCAAGAGACCCAGTACTTC
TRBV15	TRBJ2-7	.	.	CATSRVVGPGSAYEQYF	TGTGCCACCAGCAGAGTAGTAGGACCAGGGTCAGCCTACGAGCAGTACTTC
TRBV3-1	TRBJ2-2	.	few	CASSQEDDSNTGELFF	TGTGCCAGCAGCCAGGAGGACGATTCGAACACCGGGGAGCTGTTTTTT
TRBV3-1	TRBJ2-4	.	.	CASSPLAGAKNIQYF	TGTGCCAGCAGCCCCCTGGCGGGAGCCAAAAACATTCAGTACTTC
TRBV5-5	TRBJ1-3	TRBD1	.	CASSRDRGFSGNTIYF	TGTGCCAGCAGCCGGGACAGGGGATTCTCTGGAAACACCATATATTTT
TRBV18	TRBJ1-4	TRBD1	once	CASSRDSRNEKLFF	TGTGCCAGCTCACGGGACAGCCGAAATGAAAAACTGTTTTTT
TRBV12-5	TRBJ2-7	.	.	CASAKKTGYEQYF	TGTGCTAGTGCCAAAAAGACGGGGTACGAGCAGTACTTC
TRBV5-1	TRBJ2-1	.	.	CASSFGGLNYNEQFF	TGCGCCAGCAGCTTCGGGGGACTTAACTACAATGAGCAGTTCTTC
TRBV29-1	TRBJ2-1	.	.	CSVGRRGGLREQFF	TGCAGCGTGGGAAGGAGGGGGGGGCTAAGGGAGCAGTTCTTC